This T cell receptor (beta chain) comes out of a study of T cell responses to AZD1222 COVID-19 vaccine. Only in-frame clones appear in the TCRdb table, and some are missing; sequencing was by immunoSEQ multiplex PCR. The profile shows roughly 150,000 clones, approximately 89% of them singletons. CDR1 is WSHSY and CDR2 is SAAADI in the germline V gene. The germline V and J ends were trimmed by 3 bases and 0 bases, with 11 bases remaining between them. The CDR3 covers 15 residues. V usage is TRBV10-2 and J usage is TRBJ1-2; TRBD1 is a possible D gene (5 bases). Source: peripheral blood, taken on day 0 of MenACWY control vaccination. The receptor was derived from an adult in good health. This CDR3 is CASSDLGTSNYGYTF. CDR3 DNA: TGCGCCAGCAGTGACCTCGGGACTTCTAACTATGGCTACACCTTC.